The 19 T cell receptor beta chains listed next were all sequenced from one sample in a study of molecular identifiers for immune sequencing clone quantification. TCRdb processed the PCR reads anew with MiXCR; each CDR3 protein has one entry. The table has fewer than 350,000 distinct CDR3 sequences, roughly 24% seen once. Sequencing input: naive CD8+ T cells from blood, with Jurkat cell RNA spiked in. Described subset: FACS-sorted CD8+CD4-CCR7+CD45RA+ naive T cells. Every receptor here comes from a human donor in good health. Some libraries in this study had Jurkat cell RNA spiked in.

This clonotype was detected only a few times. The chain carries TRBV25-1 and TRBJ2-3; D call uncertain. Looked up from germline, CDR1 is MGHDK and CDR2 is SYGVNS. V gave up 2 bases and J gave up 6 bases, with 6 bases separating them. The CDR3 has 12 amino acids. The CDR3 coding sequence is TGTGCCAGCAGTGAACTGACCGATACGCAGTATTTT. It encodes CASSELTDTQYF.

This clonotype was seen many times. The CDR3 DNA reads TGTGCCAGCAGTTTGTCCGGGGCAAACACTGAAGCTTTCTTT. It yields the protein CASSLSGANTEAFF. The rearrangement links TRBV27 to TRBJ1-1; D is possibly TRBD1 (5 bases). Trimming took off 3 bases at V and 2 bases at J, with 10 bases between the two ends. The CDR3 spans 14 residues. Germline lookup yields CDR1 MNHEY and CDR2 SMNVEV (reference sequence).

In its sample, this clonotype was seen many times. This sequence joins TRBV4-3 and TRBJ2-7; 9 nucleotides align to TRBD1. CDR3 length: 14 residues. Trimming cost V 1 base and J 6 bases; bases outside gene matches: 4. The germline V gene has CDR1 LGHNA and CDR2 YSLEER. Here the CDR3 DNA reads TGCGCCAGCAGCCAAGGGACAGGGGCTCGCGAGCAGTACTTC. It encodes CASSQGTGAREQYF.

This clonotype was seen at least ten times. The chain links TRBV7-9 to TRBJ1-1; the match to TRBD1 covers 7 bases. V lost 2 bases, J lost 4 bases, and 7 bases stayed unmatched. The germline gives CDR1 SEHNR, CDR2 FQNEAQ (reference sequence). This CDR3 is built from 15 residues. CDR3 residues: CASSLTGASGTEAFF. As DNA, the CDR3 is TGTGCCAGCAGCTTAACAGGGGCAAGTGGCACTGAAGCTTTCTTT.

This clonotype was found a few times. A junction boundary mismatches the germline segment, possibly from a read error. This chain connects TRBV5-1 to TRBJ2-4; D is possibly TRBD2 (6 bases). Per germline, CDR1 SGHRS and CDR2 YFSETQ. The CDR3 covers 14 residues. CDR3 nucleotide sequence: TGCGCCGGCAGCTTGGCGGGGGCCAAAAACATTCAGTACTTC. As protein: CAGSLAGAKNIQYF.

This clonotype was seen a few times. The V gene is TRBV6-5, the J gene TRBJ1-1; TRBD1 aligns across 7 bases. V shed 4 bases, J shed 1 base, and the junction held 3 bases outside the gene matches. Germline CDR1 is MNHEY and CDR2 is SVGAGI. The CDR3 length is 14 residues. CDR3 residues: CASSSRQGNTEAFF. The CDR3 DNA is TGTGCCAGCAGTTCGAGACAGGGGAACACTGAAGCTTTCTTT.

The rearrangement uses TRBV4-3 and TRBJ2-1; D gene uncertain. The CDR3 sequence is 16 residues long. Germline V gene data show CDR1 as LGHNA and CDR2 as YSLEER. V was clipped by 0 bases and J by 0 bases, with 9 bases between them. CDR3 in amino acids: CASSQEREPSYNEQFF. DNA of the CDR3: TGCGCCAGCAGCCAAGAACGCGAGCCCTCCTACAATGAGCAGTTCTTC.

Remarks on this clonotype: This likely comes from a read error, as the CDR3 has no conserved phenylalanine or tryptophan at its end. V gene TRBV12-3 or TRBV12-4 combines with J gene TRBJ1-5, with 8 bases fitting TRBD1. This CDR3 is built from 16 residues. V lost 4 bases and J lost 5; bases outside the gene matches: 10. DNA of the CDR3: TGTGCCAGCAGTTCCGGGACAGGCTTTGCAGATCAGCCCCAGCATTCT. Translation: CASSSGTGFADQPQHS.

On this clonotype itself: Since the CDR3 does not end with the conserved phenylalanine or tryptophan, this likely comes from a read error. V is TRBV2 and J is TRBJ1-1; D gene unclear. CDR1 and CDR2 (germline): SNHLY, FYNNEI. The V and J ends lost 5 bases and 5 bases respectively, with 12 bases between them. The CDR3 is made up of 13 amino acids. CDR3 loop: CASSPFKGTEAFL. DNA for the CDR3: TGTGCCAGCAGTCCATTCAAAGGGACTGAAGCTTTCCTT.

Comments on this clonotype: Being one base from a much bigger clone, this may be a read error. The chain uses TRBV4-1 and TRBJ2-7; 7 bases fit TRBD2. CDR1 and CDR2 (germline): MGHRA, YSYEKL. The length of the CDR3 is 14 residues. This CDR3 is CASSQVPRDYEQNF. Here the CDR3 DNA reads TGCGCCAGCAGCCAAGTCCCGAGGGACTACGAGCAGAACTTC.

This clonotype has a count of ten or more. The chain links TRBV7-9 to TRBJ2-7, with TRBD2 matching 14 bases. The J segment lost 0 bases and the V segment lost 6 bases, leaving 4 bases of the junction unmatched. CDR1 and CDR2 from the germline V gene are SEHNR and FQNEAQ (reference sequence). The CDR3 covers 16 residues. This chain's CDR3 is CASSPGTSGSSYEQYF. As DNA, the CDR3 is TGTGCCAGCAGTCCCGGGACTAGCGGGAGCTCCTACGAGCAGTACTTC.

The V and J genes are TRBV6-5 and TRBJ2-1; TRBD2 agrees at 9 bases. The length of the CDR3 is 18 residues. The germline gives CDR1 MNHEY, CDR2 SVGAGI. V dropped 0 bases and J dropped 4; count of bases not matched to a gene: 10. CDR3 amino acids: CASSYSGIAGVDYNEQFF. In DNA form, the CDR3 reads TGTGCCAGCAGTTACTCGGGCATAGCGGGAGTGGATTACAATGAGCAGTTCTTC.

This chain's CDR3 is CASNYGTGQYF. The CDR3, as DNA: TGTGCCAGCAATTACGGGACGGGGCAGTATTTT. The rearrangement joins TRBV27 to TRBJ2-3; D is possibly TRBD1 or TRBD2 (5 bases each). The germline V and J ends were trimmed by 7 bases and 11 bases, with 13 bases remaining between them. Germline V gene lookup returns CDR1 MNHEY and CDR2 SMNVEV (reference sequence). The CDR3 is 11 residues long.

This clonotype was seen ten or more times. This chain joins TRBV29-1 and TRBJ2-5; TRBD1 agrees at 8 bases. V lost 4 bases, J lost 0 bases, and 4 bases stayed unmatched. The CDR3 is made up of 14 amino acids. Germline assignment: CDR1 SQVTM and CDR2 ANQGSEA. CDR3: CSVVDRAYQETQYF. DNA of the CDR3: TGCAGCGTTGTGGACAGGGCGTACCAAGAGACCCAGTACTTC.

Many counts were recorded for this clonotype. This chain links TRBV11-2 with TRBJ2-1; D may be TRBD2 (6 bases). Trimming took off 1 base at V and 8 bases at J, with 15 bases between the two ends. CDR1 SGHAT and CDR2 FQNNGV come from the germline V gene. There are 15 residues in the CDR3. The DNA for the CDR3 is TGTGCCAGCAGCTTAGGGGGACTGACGAACCATGAGCAGTTCTTC. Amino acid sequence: CASSLGGLTNHEQFF.

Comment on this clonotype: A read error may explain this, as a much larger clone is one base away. The CDR3 reads CSVVTAGLAHEQYF. The CDR3 DNA sequence: TGCAGCGTCGTCACGGCGGGACTAGCGCACGAGCAGTACTTC. The chain couples TRBV29-1 to TRBJ2-7; 10 nucleotides align to TRBD2. V shed 6 bases and J 5 bases; nucleotides not matched to a gene: 10. The CDR3 length is 14 residues. Germline V gives CDR1 SQVTM, CDR2 ANQGSEA.

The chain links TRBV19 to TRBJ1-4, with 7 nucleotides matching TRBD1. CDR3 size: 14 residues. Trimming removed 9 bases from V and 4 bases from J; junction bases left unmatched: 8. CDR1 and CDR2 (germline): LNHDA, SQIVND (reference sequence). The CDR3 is CARKYRGVNEKLFF. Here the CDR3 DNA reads TGTGCCAGGAAATACAGGGGAGTTAATGAAAAACTGTTTTTT.

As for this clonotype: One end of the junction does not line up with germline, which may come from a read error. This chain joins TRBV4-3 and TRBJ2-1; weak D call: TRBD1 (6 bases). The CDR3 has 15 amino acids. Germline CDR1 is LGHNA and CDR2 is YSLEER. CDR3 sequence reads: CASSQDTGRDNERFF. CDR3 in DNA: TGCGCCAGCAGCCAAGACACGGGACGGGACAATGAGCGGTTCTTC.

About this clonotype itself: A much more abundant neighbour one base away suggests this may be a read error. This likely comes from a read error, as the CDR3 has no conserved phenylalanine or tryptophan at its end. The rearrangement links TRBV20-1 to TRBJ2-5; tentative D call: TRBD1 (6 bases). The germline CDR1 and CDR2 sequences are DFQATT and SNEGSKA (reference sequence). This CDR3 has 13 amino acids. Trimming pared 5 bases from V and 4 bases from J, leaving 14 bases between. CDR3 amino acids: CSASSEGGETQYS. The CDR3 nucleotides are TGCAGTGCTTCCAGCGAAGGGGGAGAGACCCAGTACTCC.